These 27 T cell receptor beta chains were all obtained from the same sample, sequenced in a study of cytomegalovirus exposure and HLA in healthy donors. Amplification used 60 Vbeta primers and 13 Jbeta primers. Here immunoSEQ multiplex PCR was the method, and the copy in TCRdb shows in-frame clones only, minus some. This specimen shows around 27,000 clones; the ten leading clones hold about 0.69%. The sequenced sample was PBMCs. The origin of the receptors is a man aged 30 to 45 in good health and CMV-seronegative.

This chain connects TRBV2 to TRBJ1-1; 7 bases are shared with TRBD1. The CDR3 spans 14 residues. J gave up 1 base and V 5 bases, and 4 bases lay outside the gene matches. Germline assignment: CDR1 SNHLY and CDR2 FYNNEI. The CDR3: CASSSTGSNTEAFF. In DNA, the CDR3 is TGTGCCAGCAGTTCGACAGGGTCGAACACTGAAGCTTTCTTT.

The rearrangement uses TRBV10-2 and TRBJ2-5; D might be TRBD1 (5 bases). The V end was cut by 10 bases, the J end by 2 bases, with 17 bases between. The CDR3 spans 14 residues. The germline V gene encodes CDR1 WSHSY and CDR2 SAAADI. In nucleotides, the CDR3 is TGCGCCACCAAGGCGGCAGGGCGGCAAGAGACCCAGTACTTC. Translated, it gives CATKAAGRQETQYF.

The chain has TRBV19 and TRBJ1-4; D may be TRBD1 (5 bases). Germline V gene data show CDR1 as LNHDA and CDR2 as SQIVND (reference sequence). The CDR3 runs to 17 residues. V gave up 1 base and J gave up 0 bases, with 12 bases separating them. The CDR3 loop reads CASSIGGRYTTNEKLFF. CDR3 DNA sequence: TGTGCCAGTAGTATAGGGGGCAGGTATACAACTAATGAAAAACTGTTTTTT. The full variable domain, rest sourced from reference TRBV19 and TRBJ1-4, is DGGITQSPKYLFRKEGQNVTLSCEQNLNHDAMYWYRQDPGQGLRLIYYSQIVNDFQKGDIAEGYSVSREKKESFPLTVTSAQKNPTAFYLCASSIGGRYTTNEKLFFGSGTQLSVL.

The chain combines TRBV7-2 with TRBJ2-1; 9 bases line up with TRBD2. The junction had 8 bases not matched to a gene; V was cut back by 8 bases and J by 6 bases. Germline V gene lookup returns CDR1 SGHTA and CDR2 FQGNSA. The CDR3 has 14 residues. Here the CDR3 reads CASSPGLATNEQFF. For the CDR3, the DNA is TGTGCCAGCTCCCCGGGACTAGCCACCAATGAGCAGTTCTTC.

The chain carries TRBV5-1 and TRBJ1-1; possibly TRBD1 for D (6 bases). Between the trimmed V and J ends, which lost 1 base and 1 base, there was a span of 8 bases. Germline lookup yields CDR1 SGHRS and CDR2 YFSETQ. This CDR3 contains 14 residues. CDR3 sequence (DNA): TGCGCCAGCAGCTTGCAGGGGACGAACACTGAAGCTTTCTTT. Translation: CASSLQGTNTEAFF. The whole variable domain, remainder taken from reference TRBV5-1 and TRBJ1-1, is KAGVTQTPRYLIKTRGQQVTLSCSPISGHRSVSWYQQTPGQGLQFLFEYFSETQRNKGNFPGRFSGRQFSNSRSEMNVSTLELGDSALYLCASSLQGTNTEAFFGQGTRLTVV.

The V gene is TRBV18, the J gene TRBJ1-1, with TRBD1 as a possible D gene (6 bases). This CDR3 has 13 amino acids. V lost 8 bases, J lost 2 bases, and 12 bases lay in between. Per germline, CDR1 KGHSH and CDR2 LQKENI. The CDR3 sequence is CASRAGVNTEAFF. As DNA, the CDR3 is TGTGCCAGCCGGGCAGGGGTCAACACTGAAGCTTTCTTT.

The V call is TRBV5-1, the J call TRBJ2-2; 13 bases match TRBD2. This CDR3 region has 16 residues. Germline V gene sequence: CDR1 SGHRS, CDR2 YFSETQ. V was clipped by 5 bases and J by 8 bases; unmatched bases: 9. The CDR3 region has the DNA TGCGCCAGCAGTCCCACTAGCGGGAGGGCTCGTGGGGAGCTGTTTTTT. Protein: CASSPTSGRARGELFF. The full variable domain, rest sourced from reference TRBV5-1 and TRBJ2-2, is KAGVTQTPRYLIKTRGQQVTLSCSPISGHRSVSWYQQTPGQGLQFLFEYFSETQRNKGNFPGRFSGRQFSNSRSEMNVSTLELGDSALYLCASSPTSGRARGELFFGEGSRLTVL.

The chain is built from TRBV11-2 and TRBJ1-4, with 7 bases matching TRBD1. The CDR3 loop spans 13 amino acids. Germline V gene data show CDR1 as SGHAT and CDR2 as FQNNGV. Losses at the gene ends were 4 bases for V and 6 bases for J; bases not matched to a gene: 2. CDR3 amino acids: CASSYGTDEKLFF. CDR3 DNA: TGTGCCAGCAGCTATGGGACAGATGAAAAACTGTTTTTT.

The rearrangement joins TRBV19 to TRBJ2-1; no reliable D call. This CDR3 is 11 amino acids long. Trimming cost V 9 bases and J 6 bases, with 9 bases left between them. CDR1 is LNHDA and CDR2 is SQIVND in the germline V gene (reference sequence). DNA of the CDR3: TGTGCCAGCTCTCTACGCAATGAGCAGTTCTTC. It yields the protein CASSLRNEQFF.

This chain uses TRBV28 with TRBJ1-5; D not resolved. Germline V CDR1 and CDR2: MDHEN, SYDVKM. V lost 7 bases to trimming and J lost 1 base, with 11 bases between them. This CDR3 is 14 amino acids long. The CDR3 DNA sequence: TGTGCCAGCACCCCAAGCCTGAGCAATCAGCCCCAGCATTTT. Protein sequence: CASTPSLSNQPQHF.

The chain is built from TRBV28 and TRBJ2-7; 9 bases line up with TRBD1. The CDR3 runs to 15 residues. CDR1 and CDR2 from the germline V gene are MDHEN and SYDVKM. V shed 6 bases, J shed 6 bases, and the junction held 12 bases outside the gene matches. The CDR3: CASRPTGGAGPEQYF. Here the CDR3 DNA reads TGTGCCAGCAGACCCACAGGGGGCGCTGGGCCCGAGCAGTACTTC.

This sequence joins TRBV28 and TRBJ2-7; 7 bases fit TRBD1. In germline, CDR1 is MDHEN, CDR2 SYDVKM. V dropped 8 bases and J dropped 1; count of bases not matched to a gene: 5. There are 13 residues in the CDR3. The CDR3 spells CASLRQGSYEQYF. The CDR3 DNA is TGTGCCAGCCTCCGACAGGGATCCTACGAGCAGTACTTC.

The CDR3 loop is CASSIDRGNYGYTF. CDR3 bases: TGTGCCAGTAGTATCGACAGGGGGAACTATGGCTACACCTTC. The V gene is TRBV19, the J gene TRBJ1-2, with TRBD1 matching 9 bases. Looked up from germline, CDR1 is LNHDA and CDR2 is SQIVND (reference sequence). The J segment lost 2 bases and the V segment lost 3 bases, leaving 1 base of the junction unmatched. CDR3 length: 14 amino acids.

Points on this clone: The sample carries other DNA sequences with the same CDR3. The gene calls are TRBV25-1 and TRBJ1-1; TRBD1 matches at 11 bases. Germline V gene sequence: CDR1 MGHDK, CDR2 SYGVNS. J lost 6 bases, V lost 4 bases, and 7 bases had no gene match. The CDR3 is 15 amino acids. The CDR3 coding sequence is TGTGCCAGCAGTGGGACAGGGGGCGGGGTGGCTGAAGCTTTCTTT. It yields the protein CASSGTGGGVAEAFF.

The rearrangement uses TRBV2 and TRBJ2-7; a weak D match, TRBD2 (5 bases). The CDR3 has 14 amino acids. From germline, CDR1 is SNHLY and CDR2 FYNNEI. The V end lost 4 bases, the J end lost 3 bases, and 13 bases lay between the germline ends. CDR3 in amino acids: CASSVAPGGYEQYF. Here the CDR3 DNA reads TGTGCCAGCAGTGTCGCTCCTGGAGGCTACGAGCAGTACTTC.

This chain uses TRBV7-9 with TRBJ1-5; 7 bases fit TRBD1. The length of the CDR3 is 16 residues. Looked up from germline, CDR1 is SEHNR and CDR2 is FQNEAQ (reference sequence). The ends lost 1 base at V and 5 bases at J; junction bases unmatched: 8. CDR3 amino acids: CASSLGRDSLYQPQHF. DNA of the CDR3: TGTGCCAGCAGCTTAGGTCGGGACAGTCTGTATCAGCCCCAGCATTTT.

V usage is TRBV27 and J usage is TRBJ2-7, with 10 bases aligning to TRBD1. Looked up from germline, CDR1 is MNHEY and CDR2 is SMNVEV (reference sequence). V lost 6 bases to trimming and J lost 3 bases; unmatched junction nucleotides: 14. The CDR3 runs 17 residues. CDR3 bases: TGTGCCAGCAGGTCCAGGGGAGGGACAGGGGTTCACTACGAGCAGTACTTC. Encoded protein: CASRSRGGTGVHYEQYF.

The V call is TRBV5-1, the J call TRBJ1-2; perhaps TRBD1 as D (5 bases). CDR3 length: 15 amino acids. Per germline, CDR1 SGHRS and CDR2 YFSETQ. Trimming left V 3 bases short and J 3 bases short, with 15 bases between. CDR3 nucleotides: TGCGCCAGCAGCTCCAGCGGGGCGGGGGACTATGGCTACACCTTC. Translating it yields CASSSSGAGDYGYTF.

The genes are TRBV2 and TRBJ2-3; D unresolved. Germline V gives CDR1 SNHLY, CDR2 FYNNEI. Trimming took 3 bases from V and 6 from J, leaving 13 bases between them. This CDR3 region has 14 residues. The CDR3 loop is CASSDRSFLDTQYF. CDR3 DNA: TGTGCCAGCAGTGACAGATCATTTTTGGATACGCAGTATTTT.

The chain uses TRBV28 and TRBJ1-2; D gene uncertain. The germline V gene has CDR1 MDHEN and CDR2 SYDVKM. Trimming took 8 bases from V and 6 from J, leaving 13 bases between them. The CDR3 is 12 residues long. The CDR3: CASGEGLDGYTF. CDR3 sequence (DNA): TGTGCCAGCGGAGAGGGATTGGATGGCTACACCTTC.

The chain employs TRBV18 and TRBJ1-4, with D possibly being TRBD1 (6 bases). Germline V CDR1 and CDR2: KGHSH, LQKENI. V was clipped by 1 base and J by 7 bases, with 10 bases between them. The CDR3 consists of 14 residues. The CDR3 loop reads CASSPRPGAEKLFF. CDR3 in DNA: TGTGCCAGCTCACCACGGCCAGGGGCTGAAAAACTGTTTTTT.

This chain uses TRBV28 with TRBJ1-5, with TRBD1 matching over 7 bases. Germline V gives CDR1 MDHEN, CDR2 SYDVKM. The CDR3 consists of 16 residues. Trimming cost V 5 bases and J 6 bases; bases outside gene matches: 13. The chain's CDR3 is CASSPPGTVNPQPQHF. CDR3 DNA: TGTGCCAGCAGTCCACCCGGGACAGTTAACCCTCAGCCCCAGCATTTT.

CDR3 residues: CASSEIEPGGYAGTGELFF. The CDR3, as DNA: TGTGCCAGCAGTGAAATAGAGCCAGGGGGATACGCGGGCACCGGGGAGCTGTTTTTT. The chain employs TRBV6-1 and TRBJ2-2; TRBD1 matches 7 bases. The V and J ends lost 2 bases and 4 bases, in that order; junction bases with no gene match: 16. The CDR3 is 19 residues long. The V gene's germline CDR1 is MNHNS and CDR2 SASEGT.

The V call is TRBV14, the J call TRBJ2-1; TRBD1 is a possible D gene (5 bases). The V end was cut by 5 bases, the J end by 6 bases, with 17 bases between. Germline V gives CDR1 SGHDN, CDR2 FVKESK. This CDR3 has 15 amino acids. The CDR3 spells CASSSLVPGRNEQFF. DNA of the CDR3: TGTGCCAGCAGCTCCCTGGTTCCAGGGCGCAATGAGCAGTTCTTC.

The chain uses TRBV15 and TRBJ2-7; the match to TRBD2 covers 9 bases. The CDR3 contains 18 residues. CDR1 is LNHNV and CDR2 is YYDKDF in the germline V gene (reference sequence). V gave up 0 bases and J gave up 0 bases; unmatched junction bases: 9. The CDR3 is CATSRDRPSGDLSYEQYF. The CDR3 DNA is TGTGCCACCAGCAGAGATCGGCCTAGCGGGGACCTCTCCTACGAGCAGTACTTC. The whole variable domain, remainder taken from reference TRBV15 and TRBJ2-7, is DAMVIQNPRYQVTQFGKPVTLSCSQTLNHNVMYWYQQKSSQAPKLLFHYYDKDFNNEADTPDNFQSRRPNTSFCFLDIRSPGLGDTAMYLCATSRDRPSGDLSYEQYFGPGTRLTVT.

About this clone: An end of the junction differs from the germline gene, which may be a read error. The chain couples TRBV7-2 to TRBJ1-2; 7 bases align to TRBD1. Germline loops: CDR1 SGHTA, CDR2 FQGNSA. The CDR3 has 14 amino acids. CDR3 nucleotides: TGTGCCAGCAGCCCGACGACAGGGAACTATAGCTACACCTTC. Its translation: CASSPTTGNYSYTF.

CDR3 sequence reads: CASSLTLREGRTGELFF. The CDR3 nucleotides are TGTGCCAGCAGTTTAACCCTCAGGGAGGGCCGGACCGGGGAGCTGTTTTTT. The rearrangement uses TRBV28 and TRBJ2-2, with 7 bases aligning to TRBD2. The germline CDR1 and CDR2 sequences are MDHEN and SYDVKM. Trimming at V came to 2 bases and at J to 5 bases, leaving 11 bases not matched to a gene. The CDR3 runs to 17 residues.